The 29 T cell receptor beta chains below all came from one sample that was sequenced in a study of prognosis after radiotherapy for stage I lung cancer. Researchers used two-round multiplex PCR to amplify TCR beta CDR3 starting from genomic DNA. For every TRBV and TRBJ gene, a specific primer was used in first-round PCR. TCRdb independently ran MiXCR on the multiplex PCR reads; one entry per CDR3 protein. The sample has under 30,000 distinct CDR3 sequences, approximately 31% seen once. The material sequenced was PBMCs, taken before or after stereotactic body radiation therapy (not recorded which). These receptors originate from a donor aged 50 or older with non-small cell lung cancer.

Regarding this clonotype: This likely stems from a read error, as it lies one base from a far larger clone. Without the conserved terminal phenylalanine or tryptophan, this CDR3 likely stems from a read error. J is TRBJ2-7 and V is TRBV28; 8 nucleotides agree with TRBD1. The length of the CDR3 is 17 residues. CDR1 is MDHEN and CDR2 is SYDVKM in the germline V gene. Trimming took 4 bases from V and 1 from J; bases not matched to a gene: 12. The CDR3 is CASSYSRSRTGSYEQYY. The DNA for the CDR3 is TGTGCCAGCAGTTACTCGAGGAGCCGGACAGGGTCCTACGAGCAGTACTAC.

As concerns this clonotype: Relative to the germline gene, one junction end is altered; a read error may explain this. The CDR3 sequence: CASRLETDTQYF. The CDR3 DNA reads as TGCGCCAGCAGATTAGAAACAGATACGCAGTATTTT. The chain has TRBV2 and TRBJ2-3; D gene ambiguous. The CDR3 has 12 residues. Germline V gene sequence: CDR1 SNHLY, CDR2 FYNNEI. Full variable domain (remainder filled in from reference TRBV2 and TRBJ2-3): EPEVTQTPSHQVTQMGQEVILRCVPISNHLYFYWYRQILGQKVEFLVSFYNNEISEKSEIFDDQFSVERPDGSNFTLKIRSTKLEDSAMYFCASRLETDTQYFGPGTRLTVL.

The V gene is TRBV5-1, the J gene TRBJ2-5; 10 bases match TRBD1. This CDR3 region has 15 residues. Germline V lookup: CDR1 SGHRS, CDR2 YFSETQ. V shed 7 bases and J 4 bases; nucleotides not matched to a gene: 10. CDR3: CASDRDRGLGETQYF. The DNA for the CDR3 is TGCGCCAGCGACCGGGACAGGGGACTCGGAGAGACCCAGTACTTC.

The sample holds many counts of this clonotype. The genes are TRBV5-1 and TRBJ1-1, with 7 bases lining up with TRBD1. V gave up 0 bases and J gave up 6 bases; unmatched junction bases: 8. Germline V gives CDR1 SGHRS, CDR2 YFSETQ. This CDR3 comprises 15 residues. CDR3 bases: TGCGCCAGCAGCTTGGTGACAGGGATATTTGCTGAAGCTTTCTTT. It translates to CASSLVTGIFAEAFF.

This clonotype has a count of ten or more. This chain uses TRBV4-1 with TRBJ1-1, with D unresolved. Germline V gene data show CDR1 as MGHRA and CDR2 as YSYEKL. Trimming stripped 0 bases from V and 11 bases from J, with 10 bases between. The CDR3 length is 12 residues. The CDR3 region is CASSQDNRLAFF. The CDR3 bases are TGCGCCAGCAGCCAAGATAACCGATTGGCTTTCTTT.

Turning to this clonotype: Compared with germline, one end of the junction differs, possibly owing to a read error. The CDR3 reads CASSLDENYGYTF. The DNA for the CDR3 is TGCGCCAGCAGCTTGGACGAAAACTATGGCTACACGTTC. The V and J genes are TRBV5-1 and TRBJ1-2, with D unclear. Per the germline V gene, CDR1 is SGHRS and CDR2 is YFSETQ. The CDR3 consists of 13 residues.

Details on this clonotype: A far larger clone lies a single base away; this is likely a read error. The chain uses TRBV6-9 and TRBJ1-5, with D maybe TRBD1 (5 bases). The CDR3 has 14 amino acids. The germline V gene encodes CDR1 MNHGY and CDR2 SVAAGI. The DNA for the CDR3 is TGTGCCAGCAGTTACCCAGGGAGCAATCAGTCCCAGCATTTT. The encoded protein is CASSYPGSNQSQHF.

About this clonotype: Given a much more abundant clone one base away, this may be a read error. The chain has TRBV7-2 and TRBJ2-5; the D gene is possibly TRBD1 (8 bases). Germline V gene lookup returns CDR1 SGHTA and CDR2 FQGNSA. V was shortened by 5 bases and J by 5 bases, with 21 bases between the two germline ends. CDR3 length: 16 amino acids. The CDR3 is CASSPQGAGAWETQYF. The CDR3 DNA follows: TGTGCCAGCAGCCCCCAGGGGGCGGGGGCCTGGGAGACCCAGTACTTC.

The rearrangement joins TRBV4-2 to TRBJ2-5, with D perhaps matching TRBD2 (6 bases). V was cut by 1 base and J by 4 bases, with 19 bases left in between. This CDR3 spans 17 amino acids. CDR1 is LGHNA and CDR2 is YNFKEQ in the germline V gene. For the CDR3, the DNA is TGTGCCAGCAGCCAAGGCTCCCCTAGCGCGAGTGGAGAGACCCAGTACTTC. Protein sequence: CASSQGSPSASGETQYF.

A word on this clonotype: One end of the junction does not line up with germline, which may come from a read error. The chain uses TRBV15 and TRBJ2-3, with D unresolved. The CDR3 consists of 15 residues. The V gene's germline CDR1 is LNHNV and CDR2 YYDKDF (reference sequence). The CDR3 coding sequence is TGTGCCACCAACAGAGGTGTGGATACCACAGATACGCAGTATTTT. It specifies CATNRGVDTTDTQYF.

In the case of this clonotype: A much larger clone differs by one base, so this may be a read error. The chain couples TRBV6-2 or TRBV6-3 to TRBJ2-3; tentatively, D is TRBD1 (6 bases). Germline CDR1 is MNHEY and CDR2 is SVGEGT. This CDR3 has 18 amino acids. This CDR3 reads CAGSYGAKTGYGTDTQYF. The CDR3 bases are TGTGCCGGCAGTTACGGGGCAAAGACAGGATACGGCACAGATACGCAGTATTTT.

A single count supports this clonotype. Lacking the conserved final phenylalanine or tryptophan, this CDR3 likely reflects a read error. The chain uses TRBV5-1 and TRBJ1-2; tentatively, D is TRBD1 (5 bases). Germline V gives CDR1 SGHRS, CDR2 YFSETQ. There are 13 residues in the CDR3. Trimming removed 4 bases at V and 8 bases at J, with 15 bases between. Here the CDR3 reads CASSPGHGEGYTL. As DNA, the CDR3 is TGCGCCAGCAGCCCCGGACATGGGGAGGGCTACACCCTC.

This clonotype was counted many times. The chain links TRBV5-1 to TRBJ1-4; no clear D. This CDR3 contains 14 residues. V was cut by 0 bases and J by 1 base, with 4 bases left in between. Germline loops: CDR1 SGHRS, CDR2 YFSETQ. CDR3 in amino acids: CASSLGGTNEKLFF. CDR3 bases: TGCGCCAGCAGCTTGGGGGGAACTAATGAAAAACTGTTTTTT.

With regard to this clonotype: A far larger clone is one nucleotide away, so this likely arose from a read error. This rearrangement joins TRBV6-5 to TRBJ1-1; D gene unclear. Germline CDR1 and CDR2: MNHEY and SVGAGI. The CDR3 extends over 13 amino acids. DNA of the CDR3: TGTGCCAGCAGTTACTCGAGAAACACTGAATCTTTCTTT. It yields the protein CASSYSRNTESFF.

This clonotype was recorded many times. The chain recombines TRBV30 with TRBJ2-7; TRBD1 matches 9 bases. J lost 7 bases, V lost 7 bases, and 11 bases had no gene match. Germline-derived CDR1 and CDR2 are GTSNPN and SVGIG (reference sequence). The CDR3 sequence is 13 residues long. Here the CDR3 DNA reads TGTGCCTACAGGGGGCGCCTACGTTGGGAGCAGTACTTC. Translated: CAYRGRLRWEQYF.

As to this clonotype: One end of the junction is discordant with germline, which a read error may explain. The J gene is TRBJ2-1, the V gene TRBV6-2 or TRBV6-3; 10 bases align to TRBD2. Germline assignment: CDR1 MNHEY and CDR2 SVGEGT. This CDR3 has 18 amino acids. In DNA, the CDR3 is TGTGCCGGCAGTTACCTAGGACTAGCGGATAACTCCTACAATGAGCAGTTCTTC. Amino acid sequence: CAGSYLGLADNSYNEQFF.

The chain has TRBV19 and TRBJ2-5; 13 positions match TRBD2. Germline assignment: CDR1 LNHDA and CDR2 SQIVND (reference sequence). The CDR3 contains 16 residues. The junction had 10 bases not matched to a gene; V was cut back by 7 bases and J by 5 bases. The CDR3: CASTSRVLAGGETQYF. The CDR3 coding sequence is TGTGCCAGTACCTCACGGGTACTAGCGGGGGGGGAGACCCAGTACTTC.

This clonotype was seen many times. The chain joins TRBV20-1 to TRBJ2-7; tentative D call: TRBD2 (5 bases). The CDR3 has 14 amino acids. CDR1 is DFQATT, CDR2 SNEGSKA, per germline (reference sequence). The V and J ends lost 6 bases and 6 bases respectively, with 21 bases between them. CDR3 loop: CSALRPGISSEQYF. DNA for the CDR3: TGCAGTGCGCTACGACCGGGAATATCTAGCGAGCAGTACTTC.

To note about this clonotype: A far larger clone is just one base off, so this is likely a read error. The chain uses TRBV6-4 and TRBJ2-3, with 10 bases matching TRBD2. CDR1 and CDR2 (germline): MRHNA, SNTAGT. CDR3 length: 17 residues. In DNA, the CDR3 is TGTGCCAGCAGTTACTCTCCTAGCGGGGGCCGTGGGGATACGCAGTATTTT. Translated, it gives CASSYSPSGGRGDTQYF.

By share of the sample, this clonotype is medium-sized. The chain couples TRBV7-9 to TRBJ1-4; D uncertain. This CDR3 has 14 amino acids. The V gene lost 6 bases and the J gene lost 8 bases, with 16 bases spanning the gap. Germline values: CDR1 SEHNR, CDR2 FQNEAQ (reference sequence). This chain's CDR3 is CASSPPGTEEKLFF. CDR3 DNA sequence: TGTGCCAGCAGTCCCCCGGGCACGGAAGAAAAACTGTTTTTT.

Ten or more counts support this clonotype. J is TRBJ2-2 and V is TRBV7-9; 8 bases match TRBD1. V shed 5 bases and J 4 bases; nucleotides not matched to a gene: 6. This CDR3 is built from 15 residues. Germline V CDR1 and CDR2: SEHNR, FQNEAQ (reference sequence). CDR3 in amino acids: CASSPDRDGTGELFF. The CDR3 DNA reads TGTGCCAGCAGCCCGGACAGGGACGGCACCGGGGAGCTGTTTTTT.

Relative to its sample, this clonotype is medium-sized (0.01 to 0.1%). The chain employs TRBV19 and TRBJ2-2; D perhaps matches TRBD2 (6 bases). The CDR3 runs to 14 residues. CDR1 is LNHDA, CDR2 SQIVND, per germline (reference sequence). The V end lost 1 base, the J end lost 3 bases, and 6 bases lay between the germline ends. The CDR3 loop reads CASSIAGDTGELFF. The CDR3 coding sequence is TGTGCCAGTAGTATAGCGGGAGACACCGGGGAGCTGTTTTTT.

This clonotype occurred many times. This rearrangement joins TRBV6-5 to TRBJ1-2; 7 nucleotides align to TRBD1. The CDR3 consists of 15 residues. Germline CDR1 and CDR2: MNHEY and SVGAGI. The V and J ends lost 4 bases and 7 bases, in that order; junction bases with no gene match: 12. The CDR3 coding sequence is TGTGCCAGCAGTTCCCCGACAGGGCGAGGGGGTGGCTACACCTTC. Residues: CASSSPTGRGGGYTF.

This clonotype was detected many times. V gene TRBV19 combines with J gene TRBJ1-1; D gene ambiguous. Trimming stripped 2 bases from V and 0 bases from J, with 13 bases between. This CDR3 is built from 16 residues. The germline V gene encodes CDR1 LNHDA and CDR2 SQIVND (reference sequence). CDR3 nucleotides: TGTGCCAGTAGTATAACAACAGAAATCATGAACACTGAAGCTTTCTTT. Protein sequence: CASSITTEIMNTEAFF.

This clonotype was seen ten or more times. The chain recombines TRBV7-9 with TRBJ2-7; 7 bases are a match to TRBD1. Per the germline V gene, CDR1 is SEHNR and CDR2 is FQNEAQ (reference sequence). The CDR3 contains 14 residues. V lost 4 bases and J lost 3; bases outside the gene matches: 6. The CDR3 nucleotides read TGTGCCAGCAGCTCAGGGACAGTTCTCTACGAGCAGTACTTC. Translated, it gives CASSSGTVLYEQYF.

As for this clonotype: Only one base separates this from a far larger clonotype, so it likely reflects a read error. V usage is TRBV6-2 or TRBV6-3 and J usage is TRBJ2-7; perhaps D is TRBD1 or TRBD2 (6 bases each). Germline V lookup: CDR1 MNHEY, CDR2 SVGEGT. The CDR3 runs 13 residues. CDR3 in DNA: TGTGCCAGCAGTGAGCAACAGGGAGGCGAGCATTACTTC. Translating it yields CASSEQQGGEHYF.

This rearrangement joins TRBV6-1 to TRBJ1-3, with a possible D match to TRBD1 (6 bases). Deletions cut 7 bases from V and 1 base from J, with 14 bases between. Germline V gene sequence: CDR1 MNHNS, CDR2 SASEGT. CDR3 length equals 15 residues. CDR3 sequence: CASNQTGTSGNTIYF. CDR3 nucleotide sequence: TGTGCCAGCAACCAGACAGGTACGTCTGGAAACACCATATATTTT.

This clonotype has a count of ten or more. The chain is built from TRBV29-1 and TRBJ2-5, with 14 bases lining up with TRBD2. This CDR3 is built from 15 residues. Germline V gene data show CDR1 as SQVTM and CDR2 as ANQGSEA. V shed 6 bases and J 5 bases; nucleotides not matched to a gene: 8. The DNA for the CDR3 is TGCAGCGTGGAGACTAGCGGGGGGGCCAGGGAGACCCAGTACTTC. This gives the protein CSVETSGGARETQYF. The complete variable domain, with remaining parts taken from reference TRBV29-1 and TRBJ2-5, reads SAVISQKPSRDICQRGTSLTIQCQVDSQVTMMFWYRQQPGQSLTLIATANQGSEATYESGFVIDKFPISRPNLTFSTLTVSNMSPEDSSIYLCSVETSGGARETQYFGPGTRLLVL.

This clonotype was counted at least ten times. CDR3 nucleotide sequence: TGTGCCAGCAACCCTAGGCGGGAGGCCACTGAGCAGTTCTTC. As protein: CASNPRREATEQFF. This sequence joins TRBV7-2 and TRBJ2-1, with TRBD2 identical over 8 bases. The CDR3 contains 14 residues. Germline V gene sequence: CDR1 SGHTA, CDR2 FQGNSA. V lost 7 bases, J lost 9 bases, and 11 bases stayed unmatched.